This T cell receptor beta chain was retrieved from a study of T-cell memory formation after mild COVID-19. Findings and caveats of the study: While clones contracting from day 15 to 85 were balanced between CD4 and CD8, later expanders leaned CD4+.

TCRdb reprocessed the 5' RACE reads via MiXCR and lists one record per CDR3 protein. The sample contains roughly 130,000 distinct CDR3 sequences, about 6.5% of which appear only once. In its sample, this clonotype was seen many times. What it recognizes is unknown. CDR1 is MGHRA and CDR2 is YSYEKL in the germline V gene. The germline V and J ends were trimmed by 3 bases and 9 bases, with 8 bases remaining between them. The CDR3 covers 11 residues. This clonotype was obtained from an adult woman who had mild COVID-19 (a few samples of this study predate the infection). Cell type and time point are not known. The sequenced sample consisted of PBMCs or a T cell subset sorted from them (not recorded which). The chain has TRBV4-1 and TRBJ2-5; the D gene could be TRBD1 or TRBD2 (5 bases each). In DNA, the CDR3 is TGCGCCAGCAGCCAGTTGGGGGCCCAGTACTTC. This gives the protein CASSQLGAQYF.